The present TCR beta chain was sequenced within a study of cytomegalovirus exposure and HLA in healthy donors. Note on this clone: Its antigen is undetermined.

Study-level points and caveats: Apparent HLA restriction characterized most CMV-associated TCR beta chains in a later analysis. Later examination showed HLA-associated TCR beta chains had greater clonal expansion than equally common others.

Healthy people donating bone marrow made up the donors. Primers: 60 Vbeta forward and 13 Jbeta reverse. The assay was immunoSEQ multiplex PCR, and TCRdb's table has in-frame clones only and misses some. The specimen's table records 20,000 to 25,000 clones. After removal of 9 bases from V and 2 bases from J, the junction contained 11 bases not matched to a gene. The CDR3 length is 15 residues. Germline assignment: CDR1 LNHDA and CDR2 SQIVND (reference sequence). This rearrangement joins TRBV19 to TRBJ1-2; 8 nucleotides match TRBD1. This TCR came from a man aged 60-69 years in good health and CMV-seropositive. Sequencing was carried out using PBMCs. CDR3 in amino acids: CASLETGAGNYGYTF. CDR3 nucleotides: TGTGCCAGCCTCGAGACAGGGGCGGGAAACTATGGCTACACCTTC.